The 32 T cell receptor beta chains given below trace back to one sample, sequenced in a study of molecular identifiers for immune sequencing clone quantification. TCRdb ran MiXCR on the PCR reads and lists one entry per CDR3 protein. The sample carries 30,000 to 40,000 distinct CDR3 sequences, about 18% recorded once. The sample comprised naive CD8+ T cells from blood, with Jurkat cell RNA spiked in. The subset here: FACS-sorted CD8+CD4-CCR7+CD45RA+ naive T cells. These receptors all come from a human donor in good health. Some libraries in this study had Jurkat cell RNA spiked in.

This clonotype was counted ten times or more. The rearrangement uses TRBV19 and TRBJ2-5, with a possible D match to TRBD1 (6 bases). This CDR3 has 15 amino acids. Trimming stripped 4 bases from V and 0 bases from J, with 12 bases between. CDR1 and CDR2 (germline): LNHDA, SQIVND (reference sequence). The DNA for the CDR3 is TGTGCCAGTAGTAAGGGGGAGATGTACCAAGAGACCCAGTACTTC. The encoded protein is CASSKGEMYQETQYF.

Turning to this clonotype: Being one base from a much bigger clone, this may be a read error. As DNA, the CDR3 is TGTGCCAGCAGTTTAGATATAGGCGGTAGCACAGGTACGCAGTATTTT. Its translation is CASSLDIGGSTGTQYF. The chain combines TRBV27 with TRBJ2-3, with D possibly matching TRBD1 (5 bases). The CDR3 is 16 residues long. The germline CDR1 and CDR2 sequences are MNHEY and SMNVEV (reference sequence).

This clonotype has just one count. Given a much more abundant clone one base away, this may be a read error. The chain is built from TRBV11-1 and TRBJ2-3; TRBD2 might be the D (5 bases). Germline CDR1 SGHAT, CDR2 FQDESV (reference sequence). V lost 7 bases, J lost 1 base, and 9 bases lay in between. The CDR3 covers 13 residues. The CDR3 nucleotides read TGTGCCAGCACAGCGGTTCGCACAGATACGCAGTATTTT. It encodes CASTAVRTDTQYF.

This clonotype was counted at least ten times. The chain is built from TRBV9 and TRBJ1-5; no reliable D call. Looked up from germline, CDR1 is SGDLS and CDR2 is YYNGEE. V was shortened by 0 bases and J by 4 bases, with 8 bases between the two germline ends. CDR3 length: 14 amino acids. The CDR3, as DNA: TGTGCCAGCAGCGTAGGGGCAGGAAATCAGCCCCAGCATTTT. As protein: CASSVGAGNQPQHF.

This clonotype showed up many times. The V and J genes are TRBV2 and TRBJ2-3; no firm D call. The CDR3 is 16 residues long. With 8 bases removed from V and 2 bases from J, the gap between germline ends came to 20 bases. Germline-derived CDR1 and CDR2 are SNHLY and FYNNEI. CDR3 region: CASHAPGRTVTDTQYF. For the CDR3, the DNA is TGTGCCAGCCACGCCCCTGGCAGGACCGTCACAGATACGCAGTATTTT.

This clonotype was observed at least ten times. J is TRBJ1-1 and V is TRBV6-4, with TRBD1 matching over 9 bases. V was pared by 4 bases and J by 11 bases, with 14 bases of the junction left unmatched. This CDR3 region has 15 residues. Germline values: CDR1 MRHNA, CDR2 SNTAGT. The CDR3: CASSAQPGQGGDAFF. The DNA of the CDR3 is TGTGCCAGCAGTGCACAGCCGGGACAGGGCGGTGACGCTTTCTTT.

For the CDR3, the DNA is TGTGCCAGCAGCCTAAGCTCCCGGGGAGCGAACACCGGGGAGCTGTTTTTT. This encodes CASSLSSRGANTGELFF. The genes are TRBV7-9 and TRBJ2-2, with D possibly matching TRBD2 (5 bases). Trimming cost V 5 bases and J 0 bases, with 16 bases left between them. The CDR3 is 17 residues long. Germline-derived CDR1 and CDR2 are SEHNR and FQNEAQ (reference sequence).

In this sample, this clonotype turned up many times. The rearrangement links TRBV20-1 to TRBJ1-5; the match to TRBD1 covers 9 bases. CDR1 DFQATT and CDR2 SNEGSKA come from the germline V gene (reference sequence). CDR3 size: 17 residues. Trimming at V came to 6 bases and at J to 4 bases, leaving 16 bases not matched to a gene. The CDR3 bases are TGCAGTGCAATTCCGGGACAGGGCCAAGGAGGTAATCAGCCCCAGCATTTT. It encodes CSAIPGQGQGGNQPQHF.

In its sample, this clonotype was seen many times. The V and J genes are TRBV30 and TRBJ1-1; D is uncertain. Per germline, CDR1 GTSNPN and CDR2 SVGIG (reference sequence). V lost 4 bases to trimming and J lost 4 bases, with 22 bases between them. This CDR3 comprises 16 residues. The CDR3 nucleotides read TGTGCCTGGACCGCCCCAGGTAGGGAGGTCGGCACTGAAGCTTTCTTT. Amino acids: CAWTAPGREVGTEAFF.

Notes on this clonotype: Being one base from a much bigger clone, this may be a read error. Here the CDR3 omits its conserved ending phenylalanine or tryptophan, so a read error is the likely source. V is TRBV4-3 and J is TRBJ2-7, with 8 bases aligning to TRBD2. Trimming cost V 2 bases and J 4 bases; bases outside gene matches: 4. The CDR3 sequence is 14 residues long. From germline, CDR1 is LGHNA and CDR2 YSLEER. The CDR3 bases are TGCGCCAGCAGCCAATGGACGGGGGGGTACGAGCAGTACCTC. It translates to CASSQWTGGYEQYL.

This clonotype occurred many times. The rearrangement uses TRBV12-3 or TRBV12-4 and TRBJ1-1, with D possibly matching TRBD1 (6 bases). The CDR3 has 15 residues. Between the trimmed V and J ends, which lost 7 bases and 1 base, there was a span of 16 bases. CDR3 DNA: TGTGCCAGCAAGCCCAGGGGAGGCCGGAACACTGAAGCTTTCTTT. This translates into CASKPRGGRNTEAFF.

There are many counts of this clonotype. The gene calls are TRBV28 and TRBJ2-5; the D is unclear. The germline gives CDR1 MDHEN, CDR2 SYDVKM. V lost 4 bases and J 3 bases, leaving 9 bases between the germline ends. CDR3 size: 13 residues. The CDR3 spells CASSSRPKETQYF. CDR3 nucleotides: TGTGCCAGCAGTTCCCGACCCAAAGAGACCCAGTACTTC.

This chain uses TRBV13 with TRBJ2-3; 10 nucleotides match TRBD2. Trimming removed 3 bases from V and 1 base from J; junction bases left unmatched: 4. Germline V gives CDR1 PRHDT, CDR2 FYEKMQ (reference sequence). This CDR3 region has 16 residues. For the CDR3, the DNA is TGTGCCAGCAGCTTCCAGCGGGGGGGAGGCACAGATACGCAGTATTTT. It is translated as CASSFQRGGGTDTQYF.

As concerns this clonotype: Given a much more abundant clone one base away, this may be a read error. In this CDR3 the conserved last residue, phenylalanine or tryptophan, is missing, so a read error is likely. The chain carries TRBV7-3 and TRBJ2-1; D gene unclear. V shed 4 bases and J shed 2 bases, with 6 bases lying between them. Looked up from germline, CDR1 is SGHTA and CDR2 is FQGTGA. This CDR3 has 13 residues. The CDR3: CASSSSTYNEQFL. The DNA of the CDR3 is TGTGCCAGCAGCTCTTCGACCTACAATGAGCAGTTCCTC.

This clonotype came up many times. This chain links TRBV9 with TRBJ1-1; weak D call: TRBD1 (5 bases). This CDR3 has 15 amino acids. V gave up 6 bases and J gave up 3 bases, with 18 bases separating them. The germline gives CDR1 SGDLS, CDR2 YYNGEE. The DNA for the CDR3 is TGTGCCAGCACCGAGTTTGAGGGGCAAGACACTGAAGCTTTCTTT. This sequence encodes CASTEFEGQDTEAFF.

As regards this clonotype: The junction differs from germline at one of its ends, possibly a read error. The rearrangement uses TRBV6-6 and TRBJ2-1, with D possibly TRBD1 on 5 matching bases. Looked up from germline, CDR1 is MNHNY and CDR2 is SVGAGI (reference sequence). The CDR3 length is 15 residues. CDR3 nucleotide sequence: TGTGCCAGCGGTTACATGACAGTTGTGTACAATGAGCAGTTCTTC. Protein product: CASGYMTVVYNEQFF.

This clonotype showed up many times. This chain links TRBV7-9 with TRBJ2-3; 10 bases fit TRBD2. The CDR3 has 15 residues. Germline CDR1 reads SEHNR; CDR2 reads FQNEAQ (reference sequence). Trimming at V came to 6 bases and at J to 3 bases, leaving 6 bases not matched to a gene. The CDR3 DNA follows: TGTGCCAGCAGTTTTCTAGCGGGAGCGACAGATACGCAGTATTTT. Amino acid sequence: CASSFLAGATDTQYF.

A few counts support this clonotype. This chain links TRBV20-1 with TRBJ1-1; TRBD1 is a possible D gene (5 bases). This CDR3 is 13 amino acids long. Germline lookup yields CDR1 DFQATT and CDR2 SNEGSKA (reference sequence). V shed 3 bases and J shed 4 bases, with 12 bases lying between them. The CDR3 nucleotides read TGCAGTGCTAGTGGCGGGACTTCCACTGAAGCTTTCTTT. Amino acid sequence: CSASGGTSTEAFF.

This clonotype occurred many times. The chain uses TRBV5-6 and TRBJ2-2, with D possibly TRBD2 on 5 matching bases. Germline V gene lookup returns CDR1 SGHDT and CDR2 YYEEEE. Trimming took off 4 bases at V and 1 base at J, with 17 bases between the two ends. The CDR3 has 17 amino acids. The CDR3 sequence is CASSPRGWAGNTGELFF. The CDR3, as DNA: TGTGCCAGCAGCCCAAGAGGGTGGGCTGGGAACACCGGGGAGCTGTTTTTT. Looking up the rest from reference TRBV5-6 and TRBJ2-2 gives the full variable domain: DAGVTQSPTHLIKTRGQQVTLRCSPKSGHDTVSWYQQALGQGPQFIFQYYEEEERQRGNFPDRFSGHQFPNYSSELNVNALLLGDSALYLCASSPRGWAGNTGELFFGEGSRLTVL.

This clonotype was picked up many times. V is TRBV9 and J is TRBJ2-2, with D uncertain. Between the trimmed V and J ends, which lost 2 bases and 0 bases, there was a span of 8 bases. There are 15 residues in the CDR3. Per the germline V gene, CDR1 is SGDLS and CDR2 is YYNGEE. Here the CDR3 reads CASSVSTTNTGELFF. In nucleotides, the CDR3 is TGTGCCAGCAGCGTTTCTACAACGAACACCGGGGAGCTGTTTTTT.

Notes on this clonotype: Given a much more abundant clone one base away, this may be a read error. The V gene is TRBV7-9, the J gene TRBJ2-1; 7 bases match TRBD2. CDR1 and CDR2 from the germline V gene are SEHNR and FQNEAQ (reference sequence). This CDR3 contains 12 residues. V dropped 8 bases and J dropped 3; count of bases not matched to a gene: 1. The CDR3 bases are TGTGCCAGCCGGGGGGACTACAATGAGCAGTTCTTC. Translation gives CASRGDYNEQFF.

Comment on this clonotype: Just one base apart from a much larger clone, this may be a read error. The chain uses TRBV10-3 and TRBJ1-2; no clear D gene. CDR1 is ENHRY and CDR2 is SYGVKD in the germline V gene. There are 15 residues in the CDR3. V was trimmed by 6 bases and J by 8 bases, leaving 22 bases between them. The CDR3 reads CAISASITLLGGYTF. The CDR3 nucleotides read TGTGCCATCAGCGCCTCAATAACTCTATTGGGCGGCTACACCTTC.

This clonotype was seen more than once but under ten times. This chain links TRBV29-1 with TRBJ2-7; D is perhaps TRBD1 (6 bases). Germline assignment: CDR1 SQVTM and CDR2 ANQGSEA. The CDR3 consists of 16 residues. V gave up 2 bases and J gave up 2 bases, with 19 bases separating them. DNA for the CDR3: TGCAGCGTTGAACTCCCCCAGGGGTTGGGAACCTACGAGCAGTACTTC. It codes for CSVELPQGLGTYEQYF.

This clonotype was found many times. The rearrangement uses TRBV28 and TRBJ2-3; D is unclear. The germline V gene encodes CDR1 MDHEN and CDR2 SYDVKM. This CDR3 is 17 amino acids long. V gave up 3 bases and J gave up 0 bases, with 16 bases separating them. CDR3 protein: CASSFGVSMPSTDTQYF. Here the CDR3 DNA reads TGTGCCAGCAGTTTTGGGGTTTCTATGCCAAGCACAGATACGCAGTATTTT.

This clonotype occurred a few times. The chain carries TRBV28 and TRBJ1-4, with D perhaps matching TRBD1 (5 bases). V shed 3 bases and J shed 0 bases, with 11 bases lying between them. The CDR3 sequence is 16 residues long. The germline gives CDR1 MDHEN, CDR2 SYDVKM. The CDR3 nucleotides read TGTGCCAGCAGTTTGAGGACATTTTCAACTAATGAAAAACTGTTTTTT. Amino acid sequence: CASSLRTFSTNEKLFF.

This clonotype was detected a few times. The chain joins TRBV7-4 to TRBJ1-6; weak D call: TRBD1 (6 bases). Germline V gene data show CDR1 as SGHVT and CDR2 as SQSDAQ. Trimming shortened V by 3 bases and J by 1 base, and 13 bases separated the two germline ends. The CDR3 is 17 amino acids. The CDR3 spells CASSFRGVGSYNSPLHF. The CDR3 DNA is TGTGCCAGCAGCTTTAGGGGGGTTGGTTCCTATAATTCACCCCTCCACTTT.

There are a few counts of this clonotype. The chain is built from TRBV7-9 and TRBJ2-5, with 10 bases that match TRBD2. V shed 6 bases and J 4 bases; nucleotides not matched to a gene: 11. The CDR3 length is 16 residues. CDR1 and CDR2 from the germline V gene are SEHNR and FQNEAQ (reference sequence). CDR3 in amino acids: CASRNKREGRLETQYF. CDR3 DNA: TGTGCCAGCAGAAACAAGCGGGAGGGCCGGTTAGAGACCCAGTACTTC. The variable domain in full, with the rest retrieved from reference TRBV7-9 and TRBJ2-5, is DTGVSQNPRHKITKRGQNVTFRCDPISEHNRLYWYRQTLGQGPEFLTYFQNEAQLEKSRLLSDRFSAERPKGSFSTLEIQRTEQGDSAMYLCASRNKREGRLETQYFGPGTRLLVL.

This clonotype was picked up a small number of times. In nucleotides, the CDR3 is TGCGCCAGCAGCCAAGAAGCCGGCAAAGGGGAAGCTTTCTTT. Its protein product is CASSQEAGKGEAFF. The chain employs TRBV4-3 and TRBJ1-1; D call uncertain. CDR1 and CDR2 (germline): LGHNA, YSLEER. The CDR3 covers 14 residues. V shed 0 bases and J shed 8 bases, with 13 bases lying between them.

This clonotype has just a few counts. The junction shows a germline mismatch at one end, possibly a read error. The chain has TRBV6-7 and TRBJ2-3; 7 positions agree with TRBD1. TRBV6-7 is assigned to the ORF class and has an uncertain function. The CDR3 consists of 16 residues. CDR3 sequence reads: CAGSDRVSGFGDTQYF. Written as DNA, the CDR3 is TGTGCCGGCAGCGACAGGGTCTCAGGTTTTGGAGATACGCAGTATTTT.

A word on this clonotype: This may come from a read error, since a much larger clone is one base off. The chain uses TRBV28 and TRBJ2-7; 8 nucleotides match TRBD1. The CDR3 length is 14 residues. The germline V gene has CDR1 MDHEN and CDR2 SYDVKM. This CDR3 reads CTSSFRGPTYEQYF. DNA for the CDR3: TGTACCAGCAGTTTCAGGGGGCCGACCTACGAGCAGTACTTC.

The chain couples TRBV27 to TRBJ1-1, with D perhaps matching TRBD1 (6 bases). There are 15 residues in the CDR3. Germline CDR1 reads MNHEY; CDR2 reads SMNVEV (reference sequence). V was shortened by 2 bases and J by 1 base, with 11 bases between the two germline ends. CDR3 amino acids: CASSLMRDKNTEAFF. Written as DNA, the CDR3 is TGTGCCAGCAGTTTAATGAGGGACAAGAACACTGAAGCTTTCTTT.

This clonotype showed up just a few times. This chain joins TRBV11-1 and TRBJ2-3; D uncertain. Germline CDR1 SGHAT, CDR2 FQDESV (reference sequence). Trimming stripped 5 bases from V and 0 bases from J, with 12 bases between. This CDR3 has 15 residues. In DNA, the CDR3 is TGTGCCAGCAGCCCCCGGTCGGCAAGCACAGATACGCAGTATTTT. Translated, it gives CASSPRSASTDTQYF.